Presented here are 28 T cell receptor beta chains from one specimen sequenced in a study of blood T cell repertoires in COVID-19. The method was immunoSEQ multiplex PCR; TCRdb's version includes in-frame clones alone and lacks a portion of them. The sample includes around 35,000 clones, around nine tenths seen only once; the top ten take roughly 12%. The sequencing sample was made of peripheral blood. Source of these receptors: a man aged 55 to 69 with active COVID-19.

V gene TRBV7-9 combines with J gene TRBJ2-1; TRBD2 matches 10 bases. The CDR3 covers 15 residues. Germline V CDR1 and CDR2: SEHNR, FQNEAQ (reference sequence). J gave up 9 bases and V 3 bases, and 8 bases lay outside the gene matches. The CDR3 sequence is CASSFWASGSSEQFF. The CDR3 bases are TGTGCCAGCAGCTTTTGGGCTAGCGGGAGCAGTGAGCAGTTCTTC.

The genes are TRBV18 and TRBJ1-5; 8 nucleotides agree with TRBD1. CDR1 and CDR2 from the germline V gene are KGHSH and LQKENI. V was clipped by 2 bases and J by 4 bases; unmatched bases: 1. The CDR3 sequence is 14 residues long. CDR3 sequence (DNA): TGTGCCAGCTCACCAGGGACAGGTAATCAGCCCCAGCATTTT. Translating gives CASSPGTGNQPQHF.

The chain's CDR3 is CASSLGLAYNEQFF. The CDR3 region has the DNA TGTGCCAGCAGCTTGGGACTGGCTTACAATGAGCAGTTCTTC. This sequence joins TRBV7-9 and TRBJ2-1; TRBD2 might be the D (6 bases). Per germline, CDR1 SEHNR and CDR2 FQNEAQ (reference sequence). Trimming shortened V by 3 bases and J by 4 bases, and 10 bases separated the two germline ends. The CDR3 spans 14 residues.

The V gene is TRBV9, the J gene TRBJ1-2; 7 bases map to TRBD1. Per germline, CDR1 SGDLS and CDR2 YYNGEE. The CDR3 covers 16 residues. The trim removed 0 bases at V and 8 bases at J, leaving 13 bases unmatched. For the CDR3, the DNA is TGTGCCAGCAGCGTAGAAGGAAACAGGGGAGTAGGCGGCTACACCTTC. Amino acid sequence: CASSVEGNRGVGGYTF.

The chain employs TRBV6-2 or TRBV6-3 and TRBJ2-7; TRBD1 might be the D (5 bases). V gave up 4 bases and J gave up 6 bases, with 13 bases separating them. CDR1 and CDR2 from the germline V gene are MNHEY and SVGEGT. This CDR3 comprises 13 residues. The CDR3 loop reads CASSWAGNPEQYF. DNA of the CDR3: TGTGCCAGCAGTTGGGCAGGGAACCCCGAGCAGTACTTC.

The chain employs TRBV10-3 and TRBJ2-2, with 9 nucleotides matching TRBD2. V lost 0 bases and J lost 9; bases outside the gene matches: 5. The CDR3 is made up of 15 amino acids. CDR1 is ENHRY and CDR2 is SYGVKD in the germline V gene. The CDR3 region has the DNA TGTGCCATCAGTGAGTCGGCGGGAGGGAAGAGGGAGCTGTTTTTT. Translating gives CAISESAGGKRELFF.

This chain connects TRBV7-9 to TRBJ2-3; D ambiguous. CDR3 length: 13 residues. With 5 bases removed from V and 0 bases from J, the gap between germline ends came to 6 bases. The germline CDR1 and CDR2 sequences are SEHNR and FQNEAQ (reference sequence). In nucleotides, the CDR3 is TGTGCCAGCAGCCAATCAAGCACAGATACGCAGTATTTT. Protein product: CASSQSSTDTQYF.

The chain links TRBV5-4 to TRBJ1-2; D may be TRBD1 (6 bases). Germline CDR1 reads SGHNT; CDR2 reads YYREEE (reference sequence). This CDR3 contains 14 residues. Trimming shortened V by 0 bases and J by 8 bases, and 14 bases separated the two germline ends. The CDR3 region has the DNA TGTGCCAGCAGCTTGGCCGGGCAGGGGTGGGGCTACACCTTC. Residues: CASSLAGQGWGYTF.

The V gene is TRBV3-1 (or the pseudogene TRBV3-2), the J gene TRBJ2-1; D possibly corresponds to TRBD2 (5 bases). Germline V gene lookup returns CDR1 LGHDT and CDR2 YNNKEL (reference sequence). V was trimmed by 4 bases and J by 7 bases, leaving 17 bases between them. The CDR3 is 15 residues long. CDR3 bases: TGTGCCAGCAGCCCGTCCGGCCCCGGGATTAATGAGCAGTTCTTC. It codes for CASSPSGPGINEQFF.

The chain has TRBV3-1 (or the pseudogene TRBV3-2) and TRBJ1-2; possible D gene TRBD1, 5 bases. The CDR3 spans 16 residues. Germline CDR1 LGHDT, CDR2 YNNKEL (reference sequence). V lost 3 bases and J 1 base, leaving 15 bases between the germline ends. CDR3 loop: CASSQHIRQINYGYTF. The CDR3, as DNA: TGTGCCAGCAGCCAGCATATCAGACAGATTAACTATGGCTACACCTTC.

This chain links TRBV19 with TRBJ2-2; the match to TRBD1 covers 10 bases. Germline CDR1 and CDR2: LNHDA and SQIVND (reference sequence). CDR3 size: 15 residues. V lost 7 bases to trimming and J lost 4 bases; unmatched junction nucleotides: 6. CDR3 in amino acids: CASNPGTGVTGELFF. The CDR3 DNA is TGTGCCAGTAACCCCGGGACAGGGGTCACCGGGGAGCTGTTTTTT.

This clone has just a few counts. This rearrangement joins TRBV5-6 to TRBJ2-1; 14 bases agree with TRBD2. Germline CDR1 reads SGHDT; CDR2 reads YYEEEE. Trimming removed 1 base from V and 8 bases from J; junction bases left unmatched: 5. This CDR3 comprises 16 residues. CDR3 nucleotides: TGTGCCAGCAGCTTGCGGACTAGCGGGAGGAGGGATGAGCAGTTCTTC. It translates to CASSLRTSGRRDEQFF.

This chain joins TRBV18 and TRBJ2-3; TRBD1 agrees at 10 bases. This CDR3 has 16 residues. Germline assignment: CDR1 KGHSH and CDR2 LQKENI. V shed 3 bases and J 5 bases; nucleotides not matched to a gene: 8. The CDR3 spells CASSPTETGGVDTQYF. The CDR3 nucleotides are TGTGCCAGCTCACCGACCGAGACAGGGGGCGTAGATACGCAGTATTTT.

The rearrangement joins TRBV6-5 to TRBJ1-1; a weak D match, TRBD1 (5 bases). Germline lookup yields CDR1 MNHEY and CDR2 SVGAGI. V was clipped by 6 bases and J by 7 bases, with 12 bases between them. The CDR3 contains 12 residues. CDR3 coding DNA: TGTGCCAGCAGGGACGGGGGGTATGAAGCTTTCTTT. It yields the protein CASRDGGYEAFF.

The CDR3 region has the DNA TGTGCCAGCAGCGAAAGCCCCCAGGCACCTACCAAAGAGACCCAGTACTTC. Translated, it gives CASSESPQAPTKETQYF. The rearrangement uses TRBV7-2 and TRBJ2-5; D gene ambiguous. CDR1 is SGHTA, CDR2 FQGNSA, per germline. V was pared by 5 bases and J by 3 bases, with 22 bases between. This CDR3 has 17 residues. Looking up the rest from reference TRBV7-2 and TRBJ2-5 gives the full variable domain: GAGVSQSPSNKVTEKGKDVELRCDPISGHTALYWYRQSLGQGLEFLIYFQGNSAPDKSGLPSDRFSAERTGGSVSTLTIQRTQQEDSAVYLCASSESPQAPTKETQYFGPGTRLLVL.

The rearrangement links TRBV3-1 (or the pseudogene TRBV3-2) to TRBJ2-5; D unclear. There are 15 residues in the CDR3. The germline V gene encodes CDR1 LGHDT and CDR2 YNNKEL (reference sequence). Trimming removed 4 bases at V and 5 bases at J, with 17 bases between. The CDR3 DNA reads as TGTGCCAGCAGCCCAAACTTACAGTTCGTGGAGACCCAGTACTTC. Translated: CASSPNLQFVETQYF.

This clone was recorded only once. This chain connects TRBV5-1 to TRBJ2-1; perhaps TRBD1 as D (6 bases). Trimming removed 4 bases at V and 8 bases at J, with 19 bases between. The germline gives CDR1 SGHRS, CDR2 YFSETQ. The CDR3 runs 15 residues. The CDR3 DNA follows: TGCGCCAGCAGCGCGAACAGGGTGGGTGCTGATGAGCAGTTCTTC. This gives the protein CASSANRVGADEQFF.

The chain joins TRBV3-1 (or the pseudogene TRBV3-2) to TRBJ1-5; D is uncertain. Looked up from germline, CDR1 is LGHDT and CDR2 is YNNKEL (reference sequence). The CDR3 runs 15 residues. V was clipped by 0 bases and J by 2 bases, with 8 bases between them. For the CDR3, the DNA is TGTGCCAGCAGCCAAGACAGTTCAGGCAATCAGCCCCAGCATTTT. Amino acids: CASSQDSSGNQPQHF.

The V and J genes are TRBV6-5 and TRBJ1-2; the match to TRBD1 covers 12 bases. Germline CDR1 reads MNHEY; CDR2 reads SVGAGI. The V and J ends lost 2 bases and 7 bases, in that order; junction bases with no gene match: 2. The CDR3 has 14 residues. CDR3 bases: TGTGCCAGCAGTTACGGGACAGGGGGCGCTGGCTACACCTTC. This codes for CASSYGTGGAGYTF.

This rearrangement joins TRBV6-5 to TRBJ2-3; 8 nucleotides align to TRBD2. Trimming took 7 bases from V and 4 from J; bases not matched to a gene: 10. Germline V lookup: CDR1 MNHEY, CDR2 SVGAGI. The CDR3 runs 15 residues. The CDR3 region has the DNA TGTGCCAGCACCGTAGCTGCGGGAGGCGCAGATACGCAGTATTTT. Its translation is CASTVAAGGADTQYF.

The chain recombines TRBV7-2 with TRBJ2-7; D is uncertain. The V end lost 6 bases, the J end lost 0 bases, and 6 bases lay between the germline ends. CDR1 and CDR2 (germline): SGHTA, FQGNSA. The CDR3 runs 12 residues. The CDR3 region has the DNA TGTGCCAGCAGTGCTACCTCCTACGAGCAGTACTTC. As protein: CASSATSYEQYF.

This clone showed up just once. The CDR3 reads CASSVWTSEETQYF. CDR3 DNA sequence: TGTGCCAGCAGTGTATGGACTAGCGAAGAGACCCAGTACTTC. The chain links TRBV25-1 to TRBJ2-5; 9 nucleotides match TRBD2. Germline lookup yields CDR1 MGHDK and CDR2 SYGVNS. The trim removed 4 bases at V and 3 bases at J, leaving 3 bases unmatched. The CDR3 is 14 residues long.

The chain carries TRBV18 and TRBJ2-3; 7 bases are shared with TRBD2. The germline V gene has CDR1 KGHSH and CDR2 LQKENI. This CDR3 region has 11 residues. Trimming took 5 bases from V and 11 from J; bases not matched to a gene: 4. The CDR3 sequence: CASSVSGGQYF. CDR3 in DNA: TGTGCCAGCTCAGTCTCGGGAGGGCAGTATTTT.

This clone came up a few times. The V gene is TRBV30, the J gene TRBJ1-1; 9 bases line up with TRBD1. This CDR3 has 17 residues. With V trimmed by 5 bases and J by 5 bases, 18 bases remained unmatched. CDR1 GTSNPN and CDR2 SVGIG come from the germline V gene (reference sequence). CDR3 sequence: CAWSLPLPGTGLTEAFF. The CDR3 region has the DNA TGTGCCTGGTCCTTACCCCTACCCGGGACAGGGTTAACTGAAGCTTTCTTT.

Here the CDR3 DNA reads TGCAGCGTTGAATTGGGTTTACCGGGGTACAATGAGCAGTTCTTC. Translated: CSVELGLPGYNEQFF. The chain employs TRBV29-1 and TRBJ2-1, with D possibly matching TRBD2 (5 bases). The V end was cut by 2 bases, the J end by 4 bases, with 15 bases between. The CDR3 sequence is 15 residues long. Germline V gene data show CDR1 as SQVTM and CDR2 as ANQGSEA.

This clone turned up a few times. The CDR3 region is CASSVTSGSADTQYF. CDR3 DNA: TGTGCCAGCAGCGTAACAAGCGGGAGCGCAGATACGCAGTATTTT. The chain carries TRBV6-4 and TRBJ2-3; 8 nucleotides agree with TRBD2. Germline CDR1 reads MRHNA; CDR2 reads SNTAGT. This CDR3 is built from 15 residues. J was trimmed by 4 bases and V by 6 bases; bases with no gene match: 9.

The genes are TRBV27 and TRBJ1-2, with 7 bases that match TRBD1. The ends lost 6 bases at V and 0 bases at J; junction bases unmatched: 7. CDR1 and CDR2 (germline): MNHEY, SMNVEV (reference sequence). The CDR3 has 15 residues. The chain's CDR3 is CASRITGTANYGYTF. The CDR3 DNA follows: TGTGCCAGCAGAATCACCGGGACAGCTAACTATGGCTACACCTTC.

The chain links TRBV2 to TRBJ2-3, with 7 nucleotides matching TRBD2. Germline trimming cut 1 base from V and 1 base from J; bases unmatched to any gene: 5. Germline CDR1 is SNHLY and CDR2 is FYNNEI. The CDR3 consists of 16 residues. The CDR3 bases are TGTGCCAGCAGTGAAGTTGACCTAGCGGGCACAGATACGCAGTATTTT. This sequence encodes CASSEVDLAGTDTQYF. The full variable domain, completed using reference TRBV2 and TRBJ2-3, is EPEVTQTPSHQVTQMGQEVILRCVPISNHLYFYWYRQILGQKVEFLVSFYNNEISEKSEIFDDQFSVERPDGSNFTLKIRSTKLEDSAMYFCASSEVDLAGTDTQYFGPGTRLTVL.